The 12 T cell receptor beta chains below all came from one sample that was sequenced in a study of response to subunit inactivated influenza vaccine. Each CDR3 protein gets one entry after TCRdb re-called the RT-PCR reads with MiXCR. This sample yields roughly 700,000 distinct CDR3 sequences, of which roughly 13% are seen a single time; less than 7% belongs to the top ten. The sequences come from PBMCs from blood, collected 14 days before vaccination. The source of these receptors is a man in his fifties or sixties who received an inactivated influenza vaccine.

The V call is TRBV11-2, the J call TRBJ2-1; TRBD2 agrees at 8 bases. Germline CDR1 SGHAT, CDR2 FQNNGV. V was pared by 0 bases and J by 0 bases, with 7 bases of the junction left unmatched. The length of the CDR3 is 18 residues. The DNA of the CDR3 is TGTGCCAGCAGCTTAGACCCCCCGCGGGAGGCCTCCTACAATGAGCAGTTCTTC. This codes for CASSLDPPREASYNEQFF.

The genes are TRBV7-3 and TRBJ2-3; TRBD1 matches 9 bases. Germline CDR1 and CDR2: SGHTA and FQGTGA. J lost 3 bases, V lost 3 bases, and 4 bases had no gene match. CDR3 size: 15 residues. CDR3 protein: CASSFTGGGTDTQYF. The CDR3 DNA sequence: TGTGCCAGCAGCTTTACAGGGGGCGGGACAGATACGCAGTATTTT.

This clonotype was seen more than once but under ten times. J is TRBJ2-2 and V is TRBV7-8; D perhaps matches TRBD1 (6 bases). The CDR3 is made up of 15 amino acids. V shed 5 bases and J shed 4 bases, with 14 bases lying between them. CDR1 is SGHVS and CDR2 is FQNEAQ in the germline V gene. The CDR3 loop is CASSLRQAATGELFF. The CDR3 nucleotides are TGTGCCAGCAGCCTGCGACAGGCTGCCACCGGGGAGCTGTTTTTT.

This clonotype has only a few counts. V and J are TRBV27 and TRBJ2-1; TRBD2 agrees at 11 bases. CDR1 and CDR2 from the germline V gene are MNHEY and SMNVEV (reference sequence). The CDR3 is 15 residues long. Losses at the gene ends were 2 bases for V and 5 bases for J; bases not matched to a gene: 2. The CDR3 reads CASSLRLAGNNEQFF. DNA for the CDR3: TGTGCCAGCAGTTTACGACTAGCGGGGAACAATGAGCAGTTCTTC.

This clonotype has a handful of counts. The J gene is TRBJ2-7, the V gene TRBV29-1; D is unclear. Germline assignment: CDR1 SQVTM and CDR2 ANQGSEA. Trimming removed 2 bases from V and 0 bases from J, with 5 bases in between. There are 12 residues in the CDR3. CDR3 DNA: TGCAGCGTTGAACAGGACTCCTACGAGCAGTACTTC. Translation gives CSVEQDSYEQYF.

The rearrangement joins TRBV5-1 to TRBJ1-5, with 7 bases lining up with TRBD1. J gave up 7 bases and V 4 bases, and 11 bases lay outside the gene matches. The CDR3 is 15 amino acids. The germline CDR1 and CDR2 sequences are SGHRS and YFSETQ. Here the CDR3 DNA reads TGCGCCAGCAGCCCCACAGGGGATGTGGGCCAGCCCCAGCATTTT. It translates to CASSPTGDVGQPQHF.

This clonotype was detected ten times or more. V is TRBV20-1 and J is TRBJ2-3, with TRBD2 as a possible D gene (6 bases). The V gene lost 0 bases and the J gene lost 1 base, with 8 bases spanning the gap. Germline loops: CDR1 DFQATT, CDR2 SNEGSKA (reference sequence). This CDR3 region has 14 residues. DNA for the CDR3: TGCAGTGCTAGAGATATAGCGGGCACAGATACGCAGTATTTT. Encoded protein: CSARDIAGTDTQYF.

The chain links TRBV24-1 to TRBJ2-1; D is possibly TRBD2 (5 bases). The CDR3 totals 19 residues. Trimming left V 5 bases short and J 0 bases short, with 22 bases between. CDR1 KGHDR and CDR2 SFDVKD come from the germline V gene. DNA of the CDR3: TGTGCCACCAGTGCCCCAGGTACTAGTTTTACCAGCTCCTACAATGAGCAGTTCTTC. Translated, it gives CATSAPGTSFTSSYNEQFF.

The chain combines TRBV2 with TRBJ2-1, with 9 bases matching TRBD2. After removal of 4 bases from V and 15 bases from J, the junction contained 4 bases not matched to a gene. The CDR3 runs to 11 residues. Germline CDR1 SNHLY, CDR2 FYNNEI. The CDR3 spells CASSGAGGPFF. The CDR3 DNA reads as TGTGCCAGCAGTGGCGCGGGAGGGCCGTTCTTC.

V gene TRBV4-3 combines with J gene TRBJ1-4; perhaps TRBD1 as D (5 bases). Germline lookup yields CDR1 LGHNA and CDR2 YSLEER. This CDR3 has 16 residues. Trimming removed 0 bases from V and 4 bases from J, with 12 bases in between. The DNA of the CDR3 is TGCGCCAGCAGCCAAGATTCCAGGGCGGGTAATGAAAAACTGTTTTTT. Translation: CASSQDSRAGNEKLFF.

This clonotype was found many times. The DNA for the CDR3 is TGTGCCAGCAGTTACGGGGGTTCACCCCTCCACTTT. This codes for CASSYGGSPLHF. The chain joins TRBV6-6 to TRBJ1-6; weak D call: TRBD1 (5 bases). In germline, CDR1 is MNHNY, CDR2 SVGAGI (reference sequence). V lost 2 bases, J lost 9 bases, and 5 bases lay in between. CDR3 length: 12 residues.

This clonotype was seen only a few times. The V gene is TRBV29-1, the J gene TRBJ1-1; D not certain. The V end lost 5 bases, the J end lost 1 base, and 5 bases lay between the germline ends. Germline V gives CDR1 SQVTM, CDR2 ANQGSEA. This CDR3 is 11 amino acids long. DNA for the CDR3: TGCAGCGTTTACAGGAACACTGAAGCTTTCTTT. This encodes CSVYRNTEAFF.